This TCR beta chain came from a study of T cell changes during pregnancy in multiple sclerosis. The CDR3 extends over 14 amino acids. Per germline, CDR1 LNHDA and CDR2 SQIVND (reference sequence). V gave up 5 bases and J gave up 7 bases; unmatched junction bases: 6. The assay was immunoSEQ multiplex PCR, and TCRdb's table has in-frame clones only and misses some. The repertoire holds fewer than 140,000 clones, about 89% seen once, with 1.6% in the top ten. The sample here was peripheral blood, taken before pregnancy. This clonotype was obtained from a female donor with multiple sclerosis, enrolled in a pregnancy study. The V and J genes are TRBV19 and TRBJ1-4, with 8 bases lining up with TRBD1. CDR3 in amino acids: CASSGHRGSEKLFF. CDR3 coding DNA: TGTGCCAGTAGTGGCCACAGGGGGAGTGAAAAACTGTTTTTT.